This TCR beta chain was captured by sequencing in a study of blood T cell repertoires in COVID-19. Original data processing: Using reference gene primer amplification, nucleated cell counts were estimated. Here immunoSEQ multiplex PCR was the method, and the copy in TCRdb shows in-frame clones only, minus some. For V, J and clone size, that table is used; D and trimming come from the DNA. The data contain about 190,000 clones, roughly 78% of them singletons. Germline CDR1 is SGHRS and CDR2 is YFSETQ. This CDR3 is 13 amino acids long. The V end lost 4 bases, the J end lost 4 bases, and 11 bases lay between the germline ends.

The sequenced sample consisted of peripheral blood. This receptor was obtained from a woman aged 80 or older with active or convalescent COVID-19. The V gene is TRBV5-1, the J gene TRBJ2-5; a possible D gene is TRBD2 (5 bases). The CDR3 is CASSGGNRETQYF. The CDR3 DNA is TGCGCCAGCAGCGGAGGAAACCGAGAGACCCAGTACTTC. Using reference TRBV5-1 and TRBJ2-5 for the parts outside the CDR3, the full variable domain is KAGVTQTPRYLIKTRGQQVTLSCSPISGHRSVSWYQQTPGQGLQFLFEYFSETQRNKGNFPGRFSGRQFSNSRSEMNVSTLELGDSALYLCASSGGNRETQYFGPGTRLLVL.